Shown below are 8 T cell receptor beta chains from a single sample sequenced in a study of radiotherapy plus CTLA-4 blockade in lung cancer. Repertoires were generated with immunoSEQ multiplex PCR, while TCRdb's copy carries only in-frame clones and drops some. Of tens of thousands of clones detected, just under 85% appear once; the ten largest clones hold about 5%. Specimen: peripheral blood, collected from a patient treated with radiotherapy plus ipilimumab. The receptors were sampled from a human donor with non-small cell lung cancer whose response to radiotherapy plus ipilimumab could not be evaluated.

V is TRBV19 and J is TRBJ1-2, with 10 bases identical to TRBD1. The CDR3 has 14 residues. V shed 4 bases, J shed 8 bases, and the junction held 7 bases outside the gene matches. The V gene's germline CDR1 is LNHDA and CDR2 SQIVND (reference sequence). CDR3 coding DNA: TGTGCCAGTAGTACCCCTGACAGGGGGCGCGGCTACACCTTC. Translating gives CASSTPDRGRGYTF. Variable domain in full (rest from reference TRBV19 and TRBJ1-2): DGGITQSPKYLFRKEGQNVTLSCEQNLNHDAMYWYRQDPGQGLRLIYYSQIVNDFQKGDIAEGYSVSREKKESFPLTVTSAQKNPTAFYLCASSTPDRGRGYTFGSGTRLTVV.

The V gene is TRBV7-2, the J gene TRBJ1-1; 8 nucleotides match TRBD1. The germline CDR1 and CDR2 sequences are SGHTA and FQGNSA. This CDR3 comprises 14 residues. V dropped 5 bases and J dropped 6; count of bases not matched to a gene: 8. CDR3 amino acids: CASSPRQGRAEAFF. Here the CDR3 DNA reads TGTGCCAGCAGCCCCCGACAGGGGAGGGCTGAAGCTTTCTTT.

The V call is TRBV28, the J call TRBJ2-5; weak D call: TRBD2 (6 bases). The CDR3 loop spans 15 amino acids. Trimming removed 5 bases at V and 5 bases at J, with 18 bases between. Germline-derived CDR1 and CDR2 are MDHEN and SYDVKM. CDR3 region: CASSTPGGRRETQYF. The CDR3 nucleotides are TGTGCCAGCAGTACCCCCGGGGGACGGAGGGAGACCCAGTACTTC.

This clone was found once. The chain links TRBV7-9 to TRBJ1-3; a weak D match, TRBD1 (5 bases). CDR3 size: 14 residues. Germline V CDR1 and CDR2: SEHNR, FQNEAQ (reference sequence). Deletions cut 4 bases from V and 4 bases from J, with 11 bases between. The CDR3 spells CASSSTAEGNTIYF. Written as DNA, the CDR3 is TGTGCCAGCAGCTCGACAGCCGAAGGAAACACCATATATTTT.

The V call is TRBV28, the J call TRBJ1-2; D remains unclear. Looked up from germline, CDR1 is MDHEN and CDR2 is SYDVKM. Deletions cut 5 bases from V and 8 bases from J, with 21 bases between. This CDR3 has 15 amino acids. CDR3 coding DNA: TGTGCCAGCAGTGCTCCCGGTTCCGGTCCCTCGGGCTACACCTTC. It is translated as CASSAPGSGPSGYTF.

The chain links TRBV6-6 to TRBJ2-1; TRBD1 matches 10 bases. The germline V gene encodes CDR1 MNHNY and CDR2 SVGAGI (reference sequence). The trim removed 6 bases at V and 8 bases at J, leaving 7 bases unmatched. The CDR3 consists of 14 residues. The CDR3, as DNA: TGTGCCAGCAGGGGACAGGGGTTTGGGTATGAGCAGTTCTTC. Its protein product is CASRGQGFGYEQFF.

This chain uses TRBV27 with TRBJ2-2; possible D gene TRBD2, 5 bases. The V end lost 6 bases, the J end lost 2 bases, and 10 bases lay between the germline ends. Germline V CDR1 and CDR2: MNHEY, SMNVEV (reference sequence). This CDR3 region has 14 residues. The CDR3 loop reads CASRPSGNTGELFF. CDR3 nucleotides: TGTGCCAGCAGACCAAGCGGTAACACCGGGGAGCTGTTTTTT.

The chain uses TRBV9 and TRBJ2-1; 7 bases align to TRBD2. J gave up 7 bases and V 2 bases, and 3 bases lay outside the gene matches. The CDR3 runs 13 residues. Germline-derived CDR1 and CDR2 are SGDLS and YYNGEE. The CDR3 DNA follows: TGTGCCAGCAGCGTGGCGGGAGCTAATGAGCAGTTCTTC. Translating gives CASSVAGANEQFF.